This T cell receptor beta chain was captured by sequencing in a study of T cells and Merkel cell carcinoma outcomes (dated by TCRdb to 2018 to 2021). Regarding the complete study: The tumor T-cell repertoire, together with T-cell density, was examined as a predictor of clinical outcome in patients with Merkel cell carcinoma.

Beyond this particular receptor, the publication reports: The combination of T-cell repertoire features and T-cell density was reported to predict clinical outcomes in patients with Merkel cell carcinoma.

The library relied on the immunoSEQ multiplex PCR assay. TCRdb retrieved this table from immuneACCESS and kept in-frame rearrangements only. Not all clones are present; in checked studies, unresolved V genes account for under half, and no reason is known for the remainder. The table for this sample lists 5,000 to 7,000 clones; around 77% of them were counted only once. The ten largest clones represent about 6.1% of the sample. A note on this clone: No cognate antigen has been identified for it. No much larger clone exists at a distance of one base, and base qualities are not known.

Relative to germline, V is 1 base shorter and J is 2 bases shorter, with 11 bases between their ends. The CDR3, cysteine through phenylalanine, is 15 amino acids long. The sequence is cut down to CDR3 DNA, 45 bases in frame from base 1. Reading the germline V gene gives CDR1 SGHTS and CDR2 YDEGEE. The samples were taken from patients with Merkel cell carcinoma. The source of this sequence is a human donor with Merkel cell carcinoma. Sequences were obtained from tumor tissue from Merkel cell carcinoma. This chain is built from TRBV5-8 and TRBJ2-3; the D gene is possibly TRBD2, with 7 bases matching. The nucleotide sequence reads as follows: TGTGCCAGCAGCTTGAAGGGGGACTACACAGATACGCAGTATTTT. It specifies CASSLKGDYTDTQYF.